What follows describes a single TCR beta chain. Its specific antigen is unknown. To determine HCMV serostatus, a commercial ELISA kit was used to detect HCMV-specific IgG in serum. Peripheral blood mononuclear cells were isolated from blood by Ficoll density gradient centrifugation. This entry comes from a study of T cells expressing NK-cell markers (dated by TCRdb to the early 2020s). General notes on the study: Three sorted T-cell subsets (CD3+CD56+NKG2C+, CD3+CD56+NKG2C- and CD3+CD56-NKG2C+) from about 8 donors had their TCR beta-chain repertoires profiled. Randomly selected healthy volunteers, three men and five women, were used as the eight sequenced donors. The libraries were sequenced on Illumina HiSeq 2000/2500, MiSeq or NextSeq, producing 2 x 150 bp reads. Among the eight sequenced donors, seven were HCMV-seropositive and one was HCMV-seronegative. Overall study outcomes, separate from this receptor: Whether the expanded NKG2C-expressing T cell clones were specific for HCMV antigens was left unclear. Those dominant clonotypes were again the most abundant among CD3+CD56-NKG2C+ cells in a handful of donors, at roughly 28.3-60.1%. In roughly 6 donors, the dominant CD3+CD56+NKG2C+ clonotypes were among the top 10 CD8+ clonotypes and accounted for about 1.0-7.0% of CD8+ T cells.

The instrument given in TCRdb is Illumina HiSeq 2000. The TCR beta cDNA libraries were made using 5'RACE template switching, a step that added both a universal primer site and unique molecular identifiers. cDNA synthesis was primed from the TCR beta constant segment and was followed by two successive PCR amplification steps. Turning to the authors' computational methods: MIGEC was used to demultiplex reads and group the reads by UMI, and MiTCR was used to assemble and quantify clonotypes. To exclude erroneous sequences, any TCR cDNA sequence not supported by at least two reads was discarded. The tcR package was used for downstream repertoire analysis, and clonotypes were matched between fractions using CDR3 nucleotide sequence together with V segment. VDJmatch was used to annotate antigen specificity against VDJdb, with one amino acid substitution allowed in CDR3. Each CDR3 protein sequence appears as one entry after TCRdb reprocessed the reads, and no DNA is included. These V and J calls rely on TCRdb rather than the paper's analysis. This sample's table has entries for hundreds of thousands of distinct CDR3 sequences. Clones ranked in the top ten supply around 3.3% of the sample.

Via the germline V gene, CDR1 is SGHDT and CDR2 YYEEEE. From its cysteine to its phenylalanine, the CDR3 spans 16 amino acids. The nucleotide record is missing. The sequence was collected from a man aged 18-30 years in good health. Donor details come from another sample of the same person, matched by shared clones. In this chain, TRBV5-6 is recombined with TRBJ2-3; the TCRdb D gene call, TRBD1, has no DNA to confirm it. The specimen was blood T cells: a sorted CD56 or NKG2C T cell subset, CD4+ or CD8+ T cells, or bulk PBMC T cells (not recorded which). The CDR3 reads as follows: CASSPWGQGPSDTQYF.